The present T cell receptor beta chain was sequenced within a study of patients and donors after allogeneic stem cell transplantation. V was trimmed by 0 bases and J by 4 bases, leaving 10 bases between them. CDR3 length: 15 amino acids. The V gene's germline CDR1 is LGHNA and CDR2 YNFKEQ. TCRdb independently ran MiXCR on the RT-PCR reads; one entry per CDR3 protein. The repertoire includes roughly 140,000 distinct CDR3 sequences, 30% to 45% of them detected once, and roughly 50% sits in the top ten. The source of this sequence is a human donor who was either an allogeneic HSCT recipient or a stem cell or donor lymphocyte infusion donor (not recorded which). It is not recorded whose cells these are; they may come from a transplant donor. The chain uses TRBV4-2 and TRBJ1-3, with no clear D. Sequenced sample: blood, either unsorted or a sorted T cell fraction (not recorded which). In nucleotides, the CDR3 is TGTGCCAGCAGCCAAGATCTGACACTGGGAAACACCATATATTTT. As protein: CASSQDLTLGNTIYF.